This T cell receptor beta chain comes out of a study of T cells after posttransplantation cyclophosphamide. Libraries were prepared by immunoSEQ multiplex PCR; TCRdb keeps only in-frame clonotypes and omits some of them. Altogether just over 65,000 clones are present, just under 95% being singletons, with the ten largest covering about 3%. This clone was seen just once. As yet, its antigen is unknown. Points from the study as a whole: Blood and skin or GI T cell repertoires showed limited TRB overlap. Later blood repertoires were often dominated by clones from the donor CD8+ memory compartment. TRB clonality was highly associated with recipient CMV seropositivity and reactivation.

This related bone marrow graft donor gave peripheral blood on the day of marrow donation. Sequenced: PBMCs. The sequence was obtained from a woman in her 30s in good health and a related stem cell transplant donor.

In DNA form, the CDR3 reads TGTGCCAGCAGTTCCCACCCGGGATCATTTTCCTACAATGAGCAGTTCTTC. It translates to CASSSHPGSFSYNEQFF. The V call is TRBV27, the J call TRBJ2-1; maybe TRBD2 (5 bases). With 4 bases removed from V and 1 base from J, the gap between germline ends came to 17 bases. The CDR3 consists of 17 residues. CDR1 is MNHEY and CDR2 is SMNVEV in the germline V gene (reference sequence).